This T cell receptor (beta chain) derives from a study of blood T cell repertoires in COVID-19. Original data processing: Researchers report that nucleated cell counts were estimated from reference gene primer amplification. Some clones are missing from TCRdb's copy, which holds only in-frame ones; the method was immunoSEQ multiplex PCR. V and J calls plus clone size are reproduced from that table; the DNA served to infer D and trimming. The data show just under 350,000 clones, about nine tenths seen once. The sequenced material came from peripheral blood. This clonotype originated in a woman in her seventies with COVID-19, enrolled during active disease.

CDR3 loop: CASRAGVGSSNEKLFF. In nucleotides, the CDR3 is TGTGCCAGCAGGGCCGGGGTGGGTTCTTCTAATGAAAAACTGTTTTTT. The chain is built from TRBV2 and TRBJ1-4; D gene uncertain. V shed 6 bases and J shed 3 bases, with 17 bases lying between them. Germline lookup yields CDR1 SNHLY and CDR2 FYNNEI. CDR3 size: 16 residues.